A selection of T cell receptor beta chains follows, all from one sample in a study of blood T cell repertoires in COVID-19. Sequenced by immunoSEQ multiplex PCR; TCRdb stores in-frame clones only, minus some. The table includes 90,000 to 120,000 clones, roughly nine tenths detected once. Sequencing input: peripheral blood. Receptors were obtained from a man in his forties with active or convalescent COVID-19. Both conserved end residues are part of each CDR3. The D gene is left open where the match is weak. A row's size may be missing; if present it is once, few, many or a size class.

NA	NA	TRBV10-3	13	TRBJ1-1	TGTGCCATCAGGGCAGGGGATCGCACTGAAGCTTTCTTT	CAIRAGDRTEAFF
TRBD1	NA	TRBV7-8	15	TRBJ2-7	TGTGCCAGCAGCTTTCTGGGACAGGGGAGCTACGAGCAGTACTTC	CASSFLGQGSYEQYF
TRBD1	NA	TRBV5-1	15	TRBJ2-7	TGCGCCAGCAGCTTACTGACAGGGACGGGCTACGAGCAGTACTTC	CASSLLTGTGYEQYF
TRBD1	NA	TRBV6-1	16	TRBJ2-7	TGTGCCAGCAGTGAACAATCGTGGACAGGCCCCTACGAGCAGTACTTC	CASSEQSWTGPYEQYF
NA	NA	TRBV28	17	TRBJ1-4	TGTGCCAGCAGTTTACGAACAGGGAACAGGAGGAATGAAAAACTGTTTTTT	CASSLRTGNRRNEKLFF
NA	once	TRBV13	12	TRBJ2-1	TGTGCCAGCAGCAAACAGGGTTATGAGCAGTTCTTC	CASSKQGYEQFF
TRBD1	NA	TRBV20-1	15	TRBJ1-5	TGCAGTGCTAGTATCAGGGGGCGGGAGTGGCAGCCCCAGCATTTT	CSASIRGREWQPQHF
NA	NA	TRBV12-1	19	TRBJ2-2	TGTGCCAGCAGCTTTGCCCAGGGAAAAGAGCGGGCGAACACCGGGGAGCTGTTTTTT	CASSFAQGKERANTGELFF
NA	NA	TRBV28	15	TRBJ1-5	TGTGCCGGACAACCGTGGGGGGGCGCGAATCAGCCCCAGCATTTT	CAGQPWGGANQPQHF
NA	NA	TRBV18	16	TRBJ2-7	TGTGCCAGCTCACCATGGCAAGGGGCGAGGTCCTACGAGCAGTACTTC	CASSPWQGARSYEQYF
TRBD1	NA	TRBV7-3	15	TRBJ1-3	TGTGCCAGCAGCGCCACAGGGGGTAGTGGAAACACCATATATTTT	CASSATGGSGNTIYF
NA	NA	TRBV5-1	18	TRBJ1-1	TGCGCCAGCAGCTTGATGGCGTACCGGGGAGGCCAGAACACTGAAGCTTTCTTT	CASSLMAYRGGQNTEAFF
NA	once	TRBV27	14	TRBJ2-3	TGTGCCAGCAGTCTGGCGGCTAGCACAGATACGCAGTATTTT	CASSLAASTDTQYF
NA	few	TRBV11-3	15	TRBJ1-3	TGTGCCAGCAGCTTATCAGGGGCCGATGGAAACACCATATATTTT	CASSLSGADGNTIYF
NA	NA	TRBV19	13	TRBJ2-1	TGTGCCAGTAGTATAGGACTTCACAATGAGCAGTTCTTC	CASSIGLHNEQFF
TRBD2	NA	TRBV25-1	14	TRBJ2-7	TGTGTCAGCAGCCGAGCGGGAGTGGGCTACGAGCAGTACTTC	CVSSRAGVGYEQYF
NA	NA	TRBV5-1	13	TRBJ1-6	TGCGCCAGCAGCTTGACAGTCTGGTCACCCCTCCACTTT	CASSLTVWSPLHF
NA	NA	TRBV6-5	15	TRBJ1-1	TGTGCCAGCAGTTACGGGGCCAGTGGGAACACTGAAGCTTTCTTT	CASSYGASGNTEAFF
NA	NA	TRBV18	15	TRBJ2-2	TGTGCCAGCTCACCTCCCGAGCGCCGTACCGGGGAGCTGTTTTTT	CASSPPERRTGELFF
TRBD2	NA	TRBV5-4	14	TRBJ2-3	TGTGCCAGCAGCTTTAGCGGGAGTTCAGATACGCAGTATTTT	CASSFSGSSDTQYF
TRBD2	NA	TRBV28	15	TRBJ2-3	TGTGCCAGCAGTCCGACTAGCGGGGTAGGAGATACGCAGTATTTT	CASSPTSGVGDTQYF
NA	NA	TRBV7-2	15	TRBJ2-7	TGTGCCAGCAGCTTAGCGGTGGGAGGTCCCTACGAGCAGTACTTC	CASSLAVGGPYEQYF
NA	few	TRBV10-3	15	TRBJ1-6	TGTGCCATCAGTGACAGCGATCCCGATAATTCACCCCTCCACTTT	CAISDSDPDNSPLHF
NA	few	TRBV3-1/TRBV3-2	17	TRBJ2-7	TGTGCCAGCAGCCAAACCCACTGCGGGGACAGCCCGTACGAGCAGTACTTC	CASSQTHCGDSPYEQYF
TRBD1	NA	TRBV27	15	TRBJ2-7	TGTGCCAGCAAAAAAGGGGGCGGACAGACCTACGAGCAGTACTTC	CASKKGGGQTYEQYF
NA	NA	TRBV7-7	15	TRBJ2-3	TGTGCCAGCAGCTTAGGGGCGGGGATGACAGATACGCAGTATTTT	CASSLGAGMTDTQYF